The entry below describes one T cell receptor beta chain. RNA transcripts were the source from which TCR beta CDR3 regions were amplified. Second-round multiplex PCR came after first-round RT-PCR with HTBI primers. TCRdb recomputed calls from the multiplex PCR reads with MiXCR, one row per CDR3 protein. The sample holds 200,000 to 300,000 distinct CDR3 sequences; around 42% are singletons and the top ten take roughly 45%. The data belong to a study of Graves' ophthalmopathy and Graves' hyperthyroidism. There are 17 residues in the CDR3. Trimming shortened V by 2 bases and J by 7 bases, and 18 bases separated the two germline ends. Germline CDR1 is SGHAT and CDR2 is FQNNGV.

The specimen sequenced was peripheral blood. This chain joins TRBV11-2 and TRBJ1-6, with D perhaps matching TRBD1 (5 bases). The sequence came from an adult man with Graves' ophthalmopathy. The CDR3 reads CASSLLRHGAGNSPLHF. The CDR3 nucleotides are TGTGCCAGCAGCTTACTCCGGCATGGGGCAGGGAATTCACCCCTCCACTTT.